The 23 T cell receptor beta chains reported below all come from one sample, sequenced in a study of a mutant IDH1 vaccine in newly diagnosed glioma. Time point meaning: week 23, last vaccination. The study gave 300 ug of mutant IDH1 20-mer peptide per vaccine dose, with topical imiquimod. These TCRs are of unknown antigen specificity. Repertoires were generated with immunoSEQ multiplex PCR, while TCRdb's copy carries only in-frame clones and drops some. Among roughly 60,000 clones listed, roughly 85% were seen once. The specimen comprised PBMCs, sampled from a glioma patient whose treatment included an IDH1 peptide vaccine. These receptors were obtained from a man aged 25-45 years with glioma.

This clone has only a few counts. This sequence joins TRBV28 and TRBJ1-2; tentative D call: TRBD1 (6 bases). Germline loops: CDR1 MDHEN, CDR2 SYDVKM. The CDR3 contains 14 residues. With 8 bases removed from V and 2 bases from J, the gap between germline ends came to 15 bases. CDR3 nucleotides: TGTGCCAGCGGACCTTGGGGGGCGAACTATGGCTACACCTTC. This gives the protein CASGPWGANYGYTF.

This clone was seen just once. The CDR3 sequence is CAYLRSGYSGEKLFF. The CDR3 DNA reads as TGTGCCTACCTACGGTCCGGATACAGCGGGGAAAAACTGTTTTTT. The chain carries TRBV30 and TRBJ1-4; D unresolved. V was pared by 7 bases and J by 8 bases, with 23 bases between. Per the germline V gene, CDR1 is GTSNPN and CDR2 is SVGIG (reference sequence). This CDR3 contains 15 residues. Drawing the rest from reference TRBV30 and TRBJ1-4, the complete variable domain is SQTIHQWPATLVQPVGSPLSLECTVEGTSNPNLYWYRQAAGRGLQLLFYSVGIGQISSEVPQNLSASRPQDRQFILSSKKLLLSDSGFYLCAYLRSGYSGEKLFFGSGTQLSVL.

This rearrangement joins TRBV29-1 to TRBJ2-7; 10 positions match TRBD2. J was trimmed by 2 bases and V by 5 bases; bases with no gene match: 3. The CDR3 is 13 residues long. CDR1 is SQVTM, CDR2 ANQGSEA, per germline. CDR3: CSVLTSGAYEQYF. The CDR3, as DNA: TGCAGCGTTCTTACTAGCGGGGCCTACGAGCAGTACTTC.

This clone was counted between two and nine times. The rearrangement links TRBV5-1 to TRBJ1-3; the D is unclear. The CDR3 length is 17 residues. Germline CDR1 reads SGHRS; CDR2 reads YFSETQ. Trimming took off 0 bases at V and 3 bases at J, with 16 bases between the two ends. This CDR3 reads CASSLASRTKGGNTIYF. The DNA for the CDR3 is TGCGCCAGCAGCTTGGCCAGCAGGACTAAAGGTGGAAACACCATATATTTT.

The genes are TRBV5-5 and TRBJ1-1; D not certain. The CDR3 consists of 15 residues. Trimming removed 6 bases from V and 3 bases from J, with 18 bases in between. CDR1 is SGHKS, CDR2 YYEKEE, per germline (reference sequence). CDR3 amino acids: CASILGRLGDTEAFF. Written as DNA, the CDR3 is TGTGCCAGCATCCTGGGCAGACTTGGGGACACTGAAGCTTTCTTT.

The chain couples TRBV7-9 to TRBJ1-2; weak D call: TRBD1 (6 bases). Trimming pared 1 base from V and 8 bases from J, leaving 17 bases between. The CDR3 has 15 residues. Per the germline V gene, CDR1 is SEHNR and CDR2 is FQNEAQ (reference sequence). CDR3 DNA sequence: TGTGCCAGCAGCTTAGTCCCCCCCGGACAGCTCGGCTACACCTTC. Translating gives CASSLVPPGQLGYTF.

The chain uses TRBV5-1 and TRBJ1-6; D is unresolved. Looked up from germline, CDR1 is SGHRS and CDR2 is YFSETQ. V dropped 0 bases and J dropped 5 bases, with 9 bases sitting between them. The CDR3 covers 15 residues. The CDR3 protein is CASSLGRGNNSPLHF. DNA for the CDR3: TGCGCCAGCAGCTTGGGCCGGGGTAATAATTCACCCCTCCACTTT.

This rearrangement joins TRBV5-6 to TRBJ2-7; 10 positions agree with TRBD1. The CDR3 totals 14 residues. The V gene's germline CDR1 is SGHDT and CDR2 YYEEEE. V was pared by 2 bases and J by 2 bases, with 1 base of the junction left unmatched. CDR3 region: CASSFGTGAYEQYF. CDR3 nucleotide sequence: TGTGCCAGCAGCTTCGGGACAGGGGCCTACGAGCAGTACTTC.

This sequence joins TRBV10-3 and TRBJ1-1, with 8 bases aligning to TRBD1. The CDR3 runs to 14 residues. CDR1 and CDR2 (germline): ENHRY, SYGVKD. After removal of 10 bases from V and 3 bases from J, the junction contained 10 bases not matched to a gene. The CDR3 loop reads CATYKGTGDTEAFF. Here the CDR3 DNA reads TGTGCCACCTACAAAGGGACAGGAGACACTGAAGCTTTCTTT.

The rearrangement uses TRBV6-6 and TRBJ2-2, with unresolved D. This CDR3 is 16 amino acids long. The V gene's germline CDR1 is MNHNY and CDR2 SVGAGI (reference sequence). The germline V and J ends were trimmed by 6 bases and 0 bases, with 14 bases remaining between them. The DNA for the CDR3 is TGTGCCAGCAGATCCCTCATGGCGGCGAACACCGGGGAGCTGTTTTTT. Protein sequence: CASRSLMAANTGELFF.

The chain carries TRBV6-1 and TRBJ1-5; TRBD1 matches at 10 bases. V shed 8 bases and J 3 bases; nucleotides not matched to a gene: 7. Germline-derived CDR1 and CDR2 are MNHNS and SASEGT. CDR3 length: 15 amino acids. In DNA form, the CDR3 reads TGTGCCAGCGCCGGGACAGGGGCGGTCAATCAGCCCCAGCATTTT. Its protein product is CASAGTGAVNQPQHF.

The J gene is TRBJ2-5, the V gene TRBV15; D remains unclear. The J call is doubtful: the DNA matches TRBJ2-7 better. The CDR3 runs 20 residues. Germline CDR1 reads LNHNV; CDR2 reads YYDKDF (reference sequence). The CDR3 DNA reads TGTGCCACCACCTCCCCTCGGGCAGGAAAGAGAAATCAAAGCTCCTACGAGCAGTACTTC. Translating it yields CATTSPRAGKRNQSSYEQYF.

The V and J genes are TRBV13 and TRBJ1-3, with D uncertain. Germline V CDR1 and CDR2: PRHDT, FYEKMQ (reference sequence). The CDR3 loop spans 16 amino acids. The ends were cut back, 0 bases at V and 0 bases at J, with 9 bases in the middle. The CDR3 DNA is TGTGCCAGCAGCTTAGGCCGAGGTGCCTCTGGAAACACCATATATTTT. Residues: CASSLGRGASGNTIYF.

J is TRBJ1-2 and V is TRBV5-1, with a weak D call TRBD1 (5 bases). The CDR3 length is 16 residues. Germline CDR1 SGHRS, CDR2 YFSETQ. V was clipped by 0 bases and J by 5 bases, with 17 bases between them. This CDR3 reads CASSLAMAGRAYGYTF. The CDR3 region has the DNA TGCGCCAGCAGCTTGGCCATGGCAGGGAGGGCGTATGGCTACACCTTC.

The gene calls are TRBV25-1 and TRBJ2-5, with 10 bases that match TRBD2. V lost 5 bases and J lost 0; bases outside the gene matches: 0. The CDR3 length is 14 residues. Germline loops: CDR1 MGHDK, CDR2 SYGVNS. The CDR3 loop reads CASSSGGDQETQYF. The DNA for the CDR3 is TGTGCCAGCAGTAGCGGGGGGGACCAAGAGACCCAGTACTTC.

The chain is built from TRBV6-5 and TRBJ2-1, with TRBD2 identical over 10 bases. J was trimmed by 4 bases and V by 6 bases; bases with no gene match: 6. The length of the CDR3 is 15 residues. CDR1 is MNHEY, CDR2 SVGAGI, per germline. CDR3 residues: CASSTGTSVYNEQFF. DNA for the CDR3: TGTGCCAGCAGCACCGGGACTAGCGTTTACAATGAGCAGTTCTTC.

This clone appeared a few times. The J gene is TRBJ1-2, the V gene TRBV5-1; 7 bases match TRBD1. Germline V gene sequence: CDR1 SGHRS, CDR2 YFSETQ. Trimming at V came to 3 bases and at J to 4 bases, leaving 0 bases not matched to a gene. This CDR3 spans 12 amino acids. This chain's CDR3 is CASSSGGYGYTF. CDR3 DNA: TGCGCCAGCAGCTCAGGGGGCTATGGCTACACCTTC.

This chain links TRBV10-3 with TRBJ2-7; perhaps TRBD1 as D (5 bases). The germline V and J ends were trimmed by 3 bases and 5 bases, with 17 bases remaining between them. The CDR3 extends over 15 amino acids. Germline V gives CDR1 ENHRY, CDR2 SYGVKD. CDR3 coding DNA: TGTGCCATCAGTGAATGGGGCGCCGACCGGGACGAGCAGTACTTC. It yields the protein CAISEWGADRDEQYF.

This chain uses TRBV30 with TRBJ2-5; D perhaps matches TRBD1 (5 bases). CDR1 is GTSNPN and CDR2 is SVGIG in the germline V gene (reference sequence). The CDR3 length is 14 residues. V lost 2 bases to trimming and J lost 3 bases, with 13 bases between them. The chain's CDR3 is CAWSRRQGKETQYF. Here the CDR3 DNA reads TGTGCCTGGAGTCGGCGCCAGGGTAAAGAGACCCAGTACTTC.

The CDR3 coding sequence is TGTGCCAGCAACGGTTATTCGGTTGATGGCTACACCTTC. This encodes CASNGYSVDGYTF. The chain uses TRBV2 and TRBJ1-2; D gene uncertain. The V end was cut by 7 bases, the J end by 6 bases, with 15 bases between. The CDR3 is 13 residues long. From germline, CDR1 is SNHLY and CDR2 FYNNEI.

The V gene is TRBV5-1, the J gene TRBJ2-3, with TRBD2 as a possible D gene (5 bases). V lost 2 bases to trimming and J lost 3 bases, with 16 bases between them. The CDR3 sequence is 16 residues long. The germline gives CDR1 SGHRS, CDR2 YFSETQ. The CDR3, as DNA: TGCGCCAGCAGCTTTTCCGGGCCCTCGGGGACAGATACGCAGTATTTT. It yields the protein CASSFSGPSGTDTQYF.

About this clone: A junction boundary mismatches the germline segment, possibly from a read error. V is TRBV11-3 and J is TRBJ2-1; the D gene is possibly TRBD2 (6 bases). Germline V gene data show CDR1 as SGHNT and CDR2 as YENEEA. The CDR3 has 14 amino acids. The CDR3 loop reads CASGLELRGGEQFF. The CDR3 bases are TGTGCCAGCGGCTTAGAATTACGGGGAGGCGAGCAGTTCTTC. Complete variable domain (other parts from reference TRBV11-3 and TRBJ2-1): EAGVVQSPRYKIIEKKQPVAFWCNPISGHNTLYWYLQNLGQGPELLIRYENEEAVDDSQLPKDRFSAERLKGVDSTLKIQPAELGDSAVYLCASGLELRGGEQFFGPGTRLTVL.

The chain is built from TRBV7-9 and TRBJ1-3, with D perhaps matching TRBD1 (6 bases). V was shortened by 4 bases and J by 4 bases, with 11 bases between the two germline ends. In germline, CDR1 is SEHNR, CDR2 FQNEAQ (reference sequence). The CDR3 is 14 residues long. In DNA form, the CDR3 reads TGTGCCAGCAGCTCCGACAGGTTAGGAAACACCATATATTTT. It specifies CASSSDRLGNTIYF. The full variable domain, its missing parts supplied by reference TRBV7-9 and TRBJ1-3, is DTGVSQNPRHKITKRGQNVTFRCDPISEHNRLYWYRQTLGQGPEFLTYFQNEAQLEKSRLLSDRFSAERPKGSFSTLEIQRTEQGDSAMYLCASSSDRLGNTIYFGEGSWLTVV.